This TCR beta chain comes out of a study of long-term antiretroviral therapy in people with HIV. At the survey level, the v3.0 immunoSEQ assay was run. Here immunoSEQ multiplex PCR was the method, and the copy in TCRdb shows in-frame clones only, minus some. The sample comprises 40,000 or so clones, roughly 80% of which are singletons, and around 13% rests with the top ten. The CDR3 loop spans 12 amino acids. The V gene's germline CDR1 is SNHLY and CDR2 FYNNEI. The J segment lost 5 bases and the V segment lost 7 bases, leaving 1 base of the junction unmatched. HIV-positive participants were all treated in the United States. Points on this clone: The antigen is undetermined.

Study observations and caveats: Diversity measured after ART increased yet remained under transplant donor controls. Clones that had undergone expansion before ART dominated the repertoire at all time points. The study collected blood between about 2003 and 2018, possibly under older ART regimens.

The receptor was isolated from a man between 18 and 29 years old with HIV. Sequences were derived from unsorted PBMCs, sampled 0.3 years after starting antiretroviral therapy. The chain joins TRBV2 to TRBJ1-5; 8 bases line up with TRBD1. The CDR3: CASKQGDQPQHF. In DNA form, the CDR3 reads TGTGCCAGCAAACAGGGGGATCAGCCCCAGCATTTT.